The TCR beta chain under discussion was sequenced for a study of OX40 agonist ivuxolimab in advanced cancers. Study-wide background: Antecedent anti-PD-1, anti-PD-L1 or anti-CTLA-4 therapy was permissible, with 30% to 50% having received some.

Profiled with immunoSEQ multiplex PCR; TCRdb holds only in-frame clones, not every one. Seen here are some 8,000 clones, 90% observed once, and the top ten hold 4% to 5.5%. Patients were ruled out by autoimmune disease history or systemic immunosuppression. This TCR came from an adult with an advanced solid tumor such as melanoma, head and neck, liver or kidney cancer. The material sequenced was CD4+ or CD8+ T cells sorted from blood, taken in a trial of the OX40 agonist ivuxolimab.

The CDR3 is CASSQDPIYGYTF. DNA of the CDR3: TGTGCCAGCAGCCAAGATCCTATCTATGGCTACACCTTC. The chain combines TRBV4-2 with TRBJ1-2; D is unclear. Trimming took 0 bases from V and 4 from J, leaving 6 bases between them. Germline V CDR1 and CDR2: LGHNA, YNFKEQ. The CDR3 has 13 amino acids.